This T cell receptor (beta chain) was sequenced for a study of blood T cell repertoires in COVID-19. The CDR3 consists of 17 residues. Germline V gene data show CDR1 as MNHEY and CDR2 as SVGEGT. With V trimmed by 4 bases and J by 3 bases, 12 bases remained unmatched. The repertoire was sequenced with immunoSEQ multiplex PCR; TCRdb's copy has only in-frame clones and lacks some. The sample holds approximately 210,000 clones; 81% are singletons and the top ten take approximately 9%. Participants' own reports of clinical history determined their cohort assignment. This clonotype was sampled from a woman between 45 and 60 years old with acute COVID-19. The chain couples TRBV6-2 or TRBV6-3 to TRBJ2-7; 10 bases agree with TRBD2. Material for sequencing was PBMCs or T cells enriched from blood (not recorded which). The CDR3 DNA reads as TGTGCCAGCAGTTCCAGCCGCTGGGCTAGCGGGAGCTACGAGCAGTACTTC. It yields the protein CASSSSRWASGSYEQYF.